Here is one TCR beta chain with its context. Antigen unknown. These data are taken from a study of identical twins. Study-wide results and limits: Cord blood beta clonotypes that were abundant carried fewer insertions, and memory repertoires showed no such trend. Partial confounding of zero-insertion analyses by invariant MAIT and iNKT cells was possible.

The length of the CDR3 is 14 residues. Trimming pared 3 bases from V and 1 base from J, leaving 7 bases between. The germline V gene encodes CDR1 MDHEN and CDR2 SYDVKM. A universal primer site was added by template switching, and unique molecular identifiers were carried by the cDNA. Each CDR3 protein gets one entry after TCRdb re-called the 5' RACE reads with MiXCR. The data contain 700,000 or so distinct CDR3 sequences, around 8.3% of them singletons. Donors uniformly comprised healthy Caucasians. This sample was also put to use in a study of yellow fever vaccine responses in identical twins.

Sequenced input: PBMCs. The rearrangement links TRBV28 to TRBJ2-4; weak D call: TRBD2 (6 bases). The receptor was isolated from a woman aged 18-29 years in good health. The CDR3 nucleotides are TGTGCCAGCAGTTTTGGGGGGGCCAAAAACATTCAGTACTTC. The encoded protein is CASSFGGAKNIQYF.